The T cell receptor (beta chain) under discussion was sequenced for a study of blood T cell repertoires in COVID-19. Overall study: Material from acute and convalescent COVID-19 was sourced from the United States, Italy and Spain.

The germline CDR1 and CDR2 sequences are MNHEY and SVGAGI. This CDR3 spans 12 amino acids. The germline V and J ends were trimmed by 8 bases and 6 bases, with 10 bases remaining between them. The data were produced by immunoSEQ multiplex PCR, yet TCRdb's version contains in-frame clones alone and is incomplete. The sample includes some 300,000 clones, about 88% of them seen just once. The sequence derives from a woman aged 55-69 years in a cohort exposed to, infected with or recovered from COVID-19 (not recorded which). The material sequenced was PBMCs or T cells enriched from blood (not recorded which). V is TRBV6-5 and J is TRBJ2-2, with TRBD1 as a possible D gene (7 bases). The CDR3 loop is CASSRGAGELFF. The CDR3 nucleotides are TGTGCCAGCTCCAGGGGGGCCGGGGAGCTGTTTTTT.